The clone carrying this TCR beta chain was observed at least ten times. Antigen specificity is unknown. Described time point: newly diagnosed GD, antithyroid drugs for less than 3 months. Isolated PBMC RNA provided the starting material for the TCR library. The source of the sample is a study of regulatory T cells in long-lasting Graves disease. Study details: Those Graves' patients who were newly diagnosed had been on antithyroid drugs under 3 months. General study findings and limits: Among persistent patients, a larger number of public clonotypes were shared (about 3,000) than among newly diagnosed patients (under 1,000).

Building the TCR beta libraries relied on iRepertoire HTBI primers, and CDR3 regions underwent Arm-PCR. TCRdb re-analysed the multiplex PCR reads in MiXCR, keeping a single row per CDR3 protein. The table lists fewer than 450,000 distinct CDR3 sequences, 15% of them singletons, with about 7.8% in the top ten. The same data also went into a second study, on T cells in Graves' hyperthyroidism and ophthalmopathy. That study reports: Clonotypes that were expanded in thyroid above 0.001 mostly appeared in blood too.

This receptor was identified in a middle-aged woman with Graves disease. The sample was peripheral blood mononuclear cells (PBMCs), taken at new diagnosis, from a patient treated with antithyroid drugs.

In DNA, the CDR3 is TGTGCCTGGAGCAGGGGAATCGCTGAAGCTTTCTTT. It codes for CAWSRGIAEAFF. The rearrangement uses TRBV30 and TRBJ1-1; weak D call: TRBD1 (6 bases). The germline V and J ends were trimmed by 3 bases and 6 bases, with 11 bases remaining between them. The CDR3 extends over 12 amino acids. Germline CDR1 reads GTSNPN; CDR2 reads SVGIG (reference sequence).